The clone carrying this T cell receptor beta chain has only a few counts. The target antigen is unknown. The data derive from a study of cytomegalovirus exposure and HLA in healthy donors. TCRdb keeps only in-frame clones here, not all; method: immunoSEQ multiplex PCR. The sample comprises 100,000 to 150,000 clones, about 82% of which are singletons, and 4% to 6% rests with the top ten. V lost 2 bases, J lost 9 bases, and 8 bases stayed unmatched. The CDR3 is 14 residues long. CDR1 is GTSNPN and CDR2 is SVGIG in the germline V gene (reference sequence). Study results and limitations: The study designated 150 to 200 TCR beta chains cytomegalovirus-associated. Within the 130 or so validation repertoires, first-cohort TCR clusters tended to co-occur, according to a later analysis. Through in vitro validation, a few CMV-associated chains were shown to be specific for CMV antigens.

The validation cohort, a group of roughly 120 subjects, included the donors and was separate from the approximately 660-subject first cohort. Sequencing used PBMCs. This TCR derives from a man between 18 and 35 years old in good health and CMV-seronegative. This sequence joins TRBV30 and TRBJ2-4; 9 bases align to TRBD2. This CDR3 is CAWSSGGTYSIQYF. Written as DNA, the CDR3 is TGTGCCTGGAGTAGCGGGGGGACGTACAGCATTCAGTACTTC. The variable domain in full, with the rest retrieved from reference TRBV30 and TRBJ2-4, is SQTIHQWPATLVQPVGSPLSLECTVEGTSNPNLYWYRQAAGRGLQLLFYSVGIGQISSEVPQNLSASRPQDRQFILSSKKLLLSDSGFYLCAWSSGGTYSIQYFGAGTRLSVL.